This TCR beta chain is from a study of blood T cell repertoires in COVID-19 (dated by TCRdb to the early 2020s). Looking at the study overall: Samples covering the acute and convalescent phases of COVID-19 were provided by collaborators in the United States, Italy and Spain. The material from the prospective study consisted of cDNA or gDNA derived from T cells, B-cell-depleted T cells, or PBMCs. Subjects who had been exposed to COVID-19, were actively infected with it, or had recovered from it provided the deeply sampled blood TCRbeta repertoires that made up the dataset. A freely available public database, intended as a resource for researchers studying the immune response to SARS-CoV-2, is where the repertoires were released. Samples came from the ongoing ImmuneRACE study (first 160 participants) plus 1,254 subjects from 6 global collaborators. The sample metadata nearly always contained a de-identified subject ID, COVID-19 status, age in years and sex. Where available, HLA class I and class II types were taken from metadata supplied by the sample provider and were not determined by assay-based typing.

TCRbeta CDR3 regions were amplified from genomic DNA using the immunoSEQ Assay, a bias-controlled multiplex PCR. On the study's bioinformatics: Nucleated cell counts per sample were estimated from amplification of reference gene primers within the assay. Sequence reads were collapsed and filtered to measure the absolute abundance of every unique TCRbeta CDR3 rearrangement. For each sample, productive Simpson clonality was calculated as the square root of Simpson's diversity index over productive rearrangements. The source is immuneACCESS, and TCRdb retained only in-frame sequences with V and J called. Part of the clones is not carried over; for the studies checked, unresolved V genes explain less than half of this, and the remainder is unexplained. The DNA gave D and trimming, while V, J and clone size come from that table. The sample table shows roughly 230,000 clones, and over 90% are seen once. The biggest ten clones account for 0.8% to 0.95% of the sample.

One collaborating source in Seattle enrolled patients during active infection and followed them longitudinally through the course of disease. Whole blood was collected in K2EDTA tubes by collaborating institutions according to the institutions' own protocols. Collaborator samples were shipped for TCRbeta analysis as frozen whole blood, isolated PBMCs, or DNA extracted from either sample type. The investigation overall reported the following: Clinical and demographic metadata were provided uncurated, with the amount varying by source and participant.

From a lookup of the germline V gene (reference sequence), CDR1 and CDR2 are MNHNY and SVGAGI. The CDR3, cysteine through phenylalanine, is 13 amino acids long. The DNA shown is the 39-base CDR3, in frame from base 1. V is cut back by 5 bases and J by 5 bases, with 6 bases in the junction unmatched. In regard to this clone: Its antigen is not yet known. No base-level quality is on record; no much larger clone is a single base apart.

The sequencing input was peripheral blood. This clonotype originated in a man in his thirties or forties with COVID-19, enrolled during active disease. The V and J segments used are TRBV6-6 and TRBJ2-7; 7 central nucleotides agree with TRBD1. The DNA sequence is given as TGTGCCAGCAGTCACAGGGGAATAGACGAGCAGTACTTC. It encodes CASSHRGIDEQYF.